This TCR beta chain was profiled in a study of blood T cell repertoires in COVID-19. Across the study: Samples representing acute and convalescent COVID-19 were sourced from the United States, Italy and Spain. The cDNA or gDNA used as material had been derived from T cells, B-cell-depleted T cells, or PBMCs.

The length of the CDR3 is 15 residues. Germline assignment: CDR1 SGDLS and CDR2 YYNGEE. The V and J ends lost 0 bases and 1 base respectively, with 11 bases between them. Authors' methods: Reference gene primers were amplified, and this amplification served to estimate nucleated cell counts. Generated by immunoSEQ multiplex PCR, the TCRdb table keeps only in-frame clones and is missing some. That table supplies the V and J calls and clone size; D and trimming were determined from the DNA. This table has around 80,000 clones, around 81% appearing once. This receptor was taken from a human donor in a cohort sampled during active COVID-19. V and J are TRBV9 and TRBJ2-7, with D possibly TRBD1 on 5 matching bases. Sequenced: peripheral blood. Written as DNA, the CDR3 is TGTGCCAGCAGCGTAGTTGGAGACAGATCCTACGAGCAGTACTTC. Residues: CASSVVGDRSYEQYF.